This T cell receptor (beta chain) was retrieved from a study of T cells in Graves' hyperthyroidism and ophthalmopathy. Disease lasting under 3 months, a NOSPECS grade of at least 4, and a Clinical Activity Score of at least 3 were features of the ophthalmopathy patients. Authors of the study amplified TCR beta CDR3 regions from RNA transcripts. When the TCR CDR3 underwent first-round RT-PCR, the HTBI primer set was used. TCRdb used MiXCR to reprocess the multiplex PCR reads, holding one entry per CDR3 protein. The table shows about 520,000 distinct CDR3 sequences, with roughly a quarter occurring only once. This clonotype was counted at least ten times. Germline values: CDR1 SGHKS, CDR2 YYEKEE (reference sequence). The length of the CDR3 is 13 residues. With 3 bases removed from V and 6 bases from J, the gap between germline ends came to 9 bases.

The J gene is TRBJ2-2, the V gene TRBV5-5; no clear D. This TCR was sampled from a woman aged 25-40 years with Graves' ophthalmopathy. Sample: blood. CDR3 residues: CASSSGGAGELFF. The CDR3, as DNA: TGTGCCAGCAGCTCGGGTGGGGCCGGGGAGCTGTTTTTT.